This entry features one TCR beta chain sequence. Its antigen is unknown. Measured with immunoSEQ multiplex PCR; TCRdb has only the in-frame clones, and not every one. The sample lists 40,000 to 45,000 clones, 75% to 90% seen once, with 6.5% to 8% in the top ten. The sample comes from a study of OX40 agonist ivuxolimab in advanced cancers. Study overall: Participants averaged approximately 65 years of age (range about 23 to 80) and were 75% to 90% male.

The CDR3 spans 13 residues. Trimming shortened V by 8 bases and J by 4 bases, and 14 bases separated the two germline ends. Per germline, CDR1 MGHDK and CDR2 SYGVNS. Study-wide points: Undetermined was the antigen specificity of the expanded peripheral T cells.

The origin of this receptor is an adult with an advanced solid tumor such as melanoma, head and neck, liver or kidney cancer. The chain uses TRBV25-1 and TRBJ1-1, with no clear D. The sample consisted of CD4+ or CD8+ T cells sorted from blood, taken in a trial of the OX40 agonist ivuxolimab. The CDR3 loop reads CASRRLEGTEAFF. Written as DNA, the CDR3 is TGTGCCAGCCGGCGACTCGAGGGCACTGAAGCTTTCTTT.